This T cell receptor beta chain is from a study of vaccination and CD4 T cells after COVID-19. At the level of the study: Overlapping SARS-CoV-2, HCoV-NL63, HCoV-OC43 and HCoV-229E spike peptides stimulated the cells.

Cultured CD4+ T cell DNA underwent sequencing with the Oncomine TCR Beta short-read assay. TCRdb recomputed calls from the PCR reads with MiXCR, one row per CDR3 protein. Of some 14,000 distinct CDR3 sequences in the sample, about 30% were seen once. V lost 0 bases and J lost 5, with 13 bases in between. The V gene's germline CDR1 is LNHDA and CDR2 SQIVND (reference sequence). The CDR3 has 15 amino acids. A word on this clonotype: The antigen remains unidentified.

Treatment reported: approximately 9-day PBMC culture with coronavirus spike peptide pools or control peptides (ViraFEST assay). For ViraFEST, peptide pools expanded antigen-specific T cells, after which the TCRs were sequenced. It was with roughly 9.6 IU/ml IL-2 and roughly 10 ug/ml peptide pools that roughly 2 million PBMCs per well were cultured. The sample consisted of cultured CD4+ T cells from blood. The origin of this receptor is a human donor with COVID-19. The genes are TRBV19 and TRBJ1-2; D is possibly TRBD1 (5 bases). The CDR3 DNA sequence: TGTGCCAGTAGTATAGATGGTGACAGACATTATGGCTACACCTTC. Encoded protein: CASSIDGDRHYGYTF. Full variable domain (rest looked up from reference TRBV19 and TRBJ1-2): DGGITQSPKYLFRKEGQNVTLSCEQNLNHDAMYWYRQDPGQGLRLIYYSQIVNDFQKGDIAEGYSVSREKKESFPLTVTSAQKNPTAFYLCASSIDGDRHYGYTFGSGTRLTVV.